This T cell receptor (beta chain) is drawn from a study of cytomegalovirus exposure and HLA in healthy donors. Both 60 Vbeta primers and 13 Jbeta primers went into the PCR. Some clones are missing from TCRdb's copy, which holds only in-frame ones; the method was immunoSEQ multiplex PCR. The repertoire has approximately 150,000 clones, around four fifths of them found once; the top ten carry roughly 1.3%. With 3 bases removed from V and 1 base from J, the gap between germline ends came to 12 bases. Germline CDR1 reads SEHNR; CDR2 reads FQNEAQ (reference sequence). This CDR3 has 15 residues. V and J are TRBV7-9 and TRBJ1-1; D possibly corresponds to TRBD1 (5 bases). This TCR was sampled from a young man in good health and CMV-seronegative. The sample comprised PBMCs. The CDR3 loop is CASSLTQAGNTEAFF. The DNA of the CDR3 is TGTGCCAGCAGCTTGACACAGGCTGGGAACACTGAAGCTTTCTTT.